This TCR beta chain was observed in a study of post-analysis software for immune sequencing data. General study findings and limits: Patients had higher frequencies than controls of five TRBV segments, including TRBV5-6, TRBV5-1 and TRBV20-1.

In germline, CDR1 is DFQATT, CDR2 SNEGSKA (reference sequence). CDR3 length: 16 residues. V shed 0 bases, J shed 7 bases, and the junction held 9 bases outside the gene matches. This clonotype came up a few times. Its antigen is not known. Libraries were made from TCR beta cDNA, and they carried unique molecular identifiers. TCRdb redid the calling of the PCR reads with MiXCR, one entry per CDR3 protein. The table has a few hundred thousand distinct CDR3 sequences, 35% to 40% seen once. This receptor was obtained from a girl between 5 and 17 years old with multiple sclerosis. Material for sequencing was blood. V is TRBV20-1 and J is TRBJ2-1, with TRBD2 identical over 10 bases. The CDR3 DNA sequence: TGCAGTGCTAGAGACCCCCTAGCGGGAGAGCGGAATGAGCAGTTCTTC. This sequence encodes CSARDPLAGERNEQFF.